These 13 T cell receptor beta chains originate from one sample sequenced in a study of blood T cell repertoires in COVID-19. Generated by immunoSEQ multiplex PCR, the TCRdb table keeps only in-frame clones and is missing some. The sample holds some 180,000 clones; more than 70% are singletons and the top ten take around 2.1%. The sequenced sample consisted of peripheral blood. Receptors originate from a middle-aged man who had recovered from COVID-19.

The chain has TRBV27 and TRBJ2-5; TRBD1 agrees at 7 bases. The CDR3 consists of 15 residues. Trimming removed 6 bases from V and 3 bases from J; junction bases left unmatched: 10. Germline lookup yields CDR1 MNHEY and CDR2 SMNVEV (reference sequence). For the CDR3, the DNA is TGTGCCAGCAGGGAACTCGGACAGGTTAAAGAGACCCAGTACTTC. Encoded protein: CASRELGQVKETQYF.

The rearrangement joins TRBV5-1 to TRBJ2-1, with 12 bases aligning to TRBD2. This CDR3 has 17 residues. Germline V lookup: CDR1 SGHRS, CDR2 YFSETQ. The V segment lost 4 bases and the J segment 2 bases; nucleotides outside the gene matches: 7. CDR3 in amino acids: CASSLILAGGAYNEQFF. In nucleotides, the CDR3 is TGCGCCAGCAGCCTCATACTAGCGGGGGGAGCCTACAATGAGCAGTTCTTC.

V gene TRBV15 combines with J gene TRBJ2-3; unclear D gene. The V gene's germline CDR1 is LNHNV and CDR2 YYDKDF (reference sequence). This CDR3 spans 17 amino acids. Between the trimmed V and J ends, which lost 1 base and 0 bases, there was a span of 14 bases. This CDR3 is CATSRGSGHISTDTQYF. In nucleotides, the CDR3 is TGTGCCACCAGCAGAGGTAGTGGGCACATTAGCACAGATACGCAGTATTTT.

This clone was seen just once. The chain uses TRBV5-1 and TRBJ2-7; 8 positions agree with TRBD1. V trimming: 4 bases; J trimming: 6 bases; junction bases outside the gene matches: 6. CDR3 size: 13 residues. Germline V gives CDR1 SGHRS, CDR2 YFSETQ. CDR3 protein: CASSLQGASEQYF. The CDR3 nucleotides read TGCGCCAGCAGCCTCCAGGGGGCCAGCGAGCAGTACTTC.

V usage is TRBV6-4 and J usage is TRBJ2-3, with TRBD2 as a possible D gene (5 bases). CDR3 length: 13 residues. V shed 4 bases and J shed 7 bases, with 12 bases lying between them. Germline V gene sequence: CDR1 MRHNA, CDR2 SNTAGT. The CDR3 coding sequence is TGTGCCAGCAGTGTTGCAGAGGGAAATACGCAGTATTTT. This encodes CASSVAEGNTQYF.

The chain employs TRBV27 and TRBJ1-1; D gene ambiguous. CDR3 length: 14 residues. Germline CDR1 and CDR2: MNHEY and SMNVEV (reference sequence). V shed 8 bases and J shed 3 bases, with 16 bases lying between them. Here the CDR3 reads CASRGRVVDTEAFF. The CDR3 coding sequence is TGTGCCAGCCGAGGGAGGGTAGTTGACACTGAAGCTTTCTTT.

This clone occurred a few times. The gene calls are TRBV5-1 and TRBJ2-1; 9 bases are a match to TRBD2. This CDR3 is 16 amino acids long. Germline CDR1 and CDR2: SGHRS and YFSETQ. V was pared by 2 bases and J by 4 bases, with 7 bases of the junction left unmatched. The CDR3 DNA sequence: TGCGCCAGCAGCTTTTCACTAGCGGGTTCTTACAATGAGCAGTTCTTC. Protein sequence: CASSFSLAGSYNEQFF.

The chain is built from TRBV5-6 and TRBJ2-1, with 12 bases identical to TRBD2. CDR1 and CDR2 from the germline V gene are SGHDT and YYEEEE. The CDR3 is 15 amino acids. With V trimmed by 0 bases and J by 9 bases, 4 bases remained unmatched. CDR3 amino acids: CASSLERLAGVEQFF. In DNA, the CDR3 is TGTGCCAGCAGCTTGGAACGACTAGCGGGAGTTGAGCAGTTCTTC.

The CDR3 nucleotides read TGTGCCAGTAGTGAGGGGGCTCGGGGCTACACCTTC. Protein product: CASSEGARGYTF. V is TRBV19 and J is TRBJ1-2, with 7 bases identical to TRBD1. J gave up 8 bases and V 5 bases, and 5 bases lay outside the gene matches. Germline V gene data show CDR1 as LNHDA and CDR2 as SQIVND (reference sequence). The CDR3 loop spans 12 amino acids. The variable domain in full, with the rest retrieved from reference TRBV19 and TRBJ1-2, is DGGITQSPKYLFRKEGQNVTLSCEQNLNHDAMYWYRQDPGQGLRLIYYSQIVNDFQKGDIAEGYSVSREKKESFPLTVTSAQKNPTAFYLCASSEGARGYTFGSGTRLTVV.

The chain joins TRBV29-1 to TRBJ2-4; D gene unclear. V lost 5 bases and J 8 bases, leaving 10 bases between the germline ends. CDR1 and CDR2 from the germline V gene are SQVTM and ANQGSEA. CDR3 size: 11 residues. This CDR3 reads CSVRGLDIQYF. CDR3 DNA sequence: TGCAGCGTTCGCGGCTTGGACATTCAGTACTTC. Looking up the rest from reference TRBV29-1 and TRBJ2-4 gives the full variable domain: SAVISQKPSRDICQRGTSLTIQCQVDSQVTMMFWYRQQPGQSLTLIATANQGSEATYESGFVIDKFPISRPNLTFSTLTVSNMSPEDSSIYLCSVRGLDIQYFGAGTRLSVL.

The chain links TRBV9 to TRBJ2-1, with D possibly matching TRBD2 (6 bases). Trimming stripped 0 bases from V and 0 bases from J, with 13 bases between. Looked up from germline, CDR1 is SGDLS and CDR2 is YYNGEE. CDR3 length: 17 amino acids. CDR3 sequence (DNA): TGTGCCAGCAGCGTAGGGGGACTCTCCAGCTCCTACAATGAGCAGTTCTTC. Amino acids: CASSVGGLSSSYNEQFF.

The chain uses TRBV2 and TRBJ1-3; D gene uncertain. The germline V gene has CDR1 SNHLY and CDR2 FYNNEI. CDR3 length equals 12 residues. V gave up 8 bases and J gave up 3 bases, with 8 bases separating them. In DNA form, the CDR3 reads TGTGCCAGCTCGAGGATTGGAAACACCATATATTTT. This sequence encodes CASSRIGNTIYF.

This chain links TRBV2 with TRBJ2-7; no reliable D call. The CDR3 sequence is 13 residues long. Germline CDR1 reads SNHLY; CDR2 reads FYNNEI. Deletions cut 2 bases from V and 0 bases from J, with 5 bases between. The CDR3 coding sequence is TGTGCCAGCAGTGAATACAACTCCTACGAGCAGTACTTC. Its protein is CASSEYNSYEQYF.